The text below deals with one TCR beta chain. The antigen remains undetermined. The sample belongs to a study of cytomegalovirus exposure and HLA in healthy donors. Study-level findings and limits: Despite most TCR sequences being rare, some public TCRs occurred in many donors. CMV antigen specificity was confirmed in vitro for a few CMV-associated chains.

The length of the CDR3 is 11 residues. V shed 6 bases and J shed 9 bases, with 11 bases lying between them. Germline V CDR1 and CDR2: LNHDA, SQIVND (reference sequence). The data were produced by immunoSEQ multiplex PCR, yet TCRdb's version contains in-frame clones alone and is incomplete. The data contain about 56,000 clones, approximately 95% of them seen just once; the ten biggest clones take up around 5.8%. This clonotype originated in a woman aged 18-29 years in good health and CMV-seronegative. Sequencing used PBMCs. V and J are TRBV19 and TRBJ2-5; no definite D call. In DNA form, the CDR3 reads TGTGCCAGTAGACATTCCCCACCCCAGTACTTC. It codes for CASRHSPPQYF.